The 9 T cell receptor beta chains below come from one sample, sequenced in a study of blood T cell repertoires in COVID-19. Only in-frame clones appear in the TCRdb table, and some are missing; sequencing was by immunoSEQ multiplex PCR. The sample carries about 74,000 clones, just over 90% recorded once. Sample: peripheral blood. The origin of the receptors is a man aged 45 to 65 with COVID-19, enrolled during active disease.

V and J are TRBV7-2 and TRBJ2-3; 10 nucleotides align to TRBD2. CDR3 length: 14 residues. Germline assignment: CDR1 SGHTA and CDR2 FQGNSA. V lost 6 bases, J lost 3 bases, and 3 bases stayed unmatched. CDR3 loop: CASRGLAATDTQYF. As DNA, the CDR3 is TGTGCCAGCAGAGGACTAGCGGCAACAGATACGCAGTATTTT. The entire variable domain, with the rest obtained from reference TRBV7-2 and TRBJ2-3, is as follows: GAGVSQSPSNKVTEKGKDVELRCDPISGHTALYWYRQSLGQGLEFLIYFQGNSAPDKSGLPSDRFSAERTGGSVSTLTIQRTQQEDSAVYLCASRGLAATDTQYFGPGTRLTVL.

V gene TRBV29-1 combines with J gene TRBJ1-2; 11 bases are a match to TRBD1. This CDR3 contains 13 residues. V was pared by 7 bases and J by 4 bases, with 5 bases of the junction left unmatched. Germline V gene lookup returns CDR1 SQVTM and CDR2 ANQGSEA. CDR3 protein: CSGRDRGFYGYTF. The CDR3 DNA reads TGCAGCGGAAGGGACAGGGGGTTCTATGGCTACACCTTC. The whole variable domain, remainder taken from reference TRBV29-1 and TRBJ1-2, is SAVISQKPSRDICQRGTSLTIQCQVDSQVTMMFWYRQQPGQSLTLIATANQGSEATYESGFVIDKFPISRPNLTFSTLTVSNMSPEDSSIYLCSGRDRGFYGYTFGSGTRLTVV.

The CDR3 region is CASSLLRGQGTEAFF. The CDR3, as DNA: TGTGCCAGCAGTCTACTCAGGGGGCAGGGCACTGAAGCTTTCTTT. The chain has TRBV28 and TRBJ1-1, with TRBD1 matching over 8 bases. The V segment lost 5 bases and the J segment 4 bases; nucleotides outside the gene matches: 9. The CDR3 runs to 15 residues. CDR1 and CDR2 from the germline V gene are MDHEN and SYDVKM. Drawing the rest from reference TRBV28 and TRBJ1-1, the complete variable domain is DVKVTQSSRYLVKRTGEKVFLECVQDMDHENMFWYRQDPGLGLRLIYFSYDVKMKEKGDIPEGYSVSREKKERFSLILESASTNQTSMYLCASSLLRGQGTEAFFGQGTRLTVV.

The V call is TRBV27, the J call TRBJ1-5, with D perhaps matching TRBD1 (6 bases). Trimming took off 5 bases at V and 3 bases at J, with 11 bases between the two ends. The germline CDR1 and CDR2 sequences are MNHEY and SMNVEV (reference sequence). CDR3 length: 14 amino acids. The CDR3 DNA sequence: TGTGCCAGCAGTACCGGACAGCCCAATCAGCCCCAGCATTTT. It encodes CASSTGQPNQPQHF.

The CDR3 region is CASSGGSASESTDTQYF. CDR3 in DNA: TGTGCCAGTAGTGGGGGGTCGGCTAGCGAAAGCACAGATACGCAGTATTTT. The chain employs TRBV19 and TRBJ2-3, with D perhaps TRBD2 (6 bases). V was clipped by 5 bases and J by 0 bases, with 18 bases between them. The V gene's germline CDR1 is LNHDA and CDR2 SQIVND (reference sequence). The CDR3 is 17 amino acids.

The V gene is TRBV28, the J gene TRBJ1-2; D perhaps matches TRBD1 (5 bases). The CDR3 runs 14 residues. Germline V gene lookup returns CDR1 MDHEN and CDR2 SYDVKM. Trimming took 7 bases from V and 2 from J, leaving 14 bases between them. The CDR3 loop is CASIPHSGNYGYTF. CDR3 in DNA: TGTGCCAGCATCCCTCATTCAGGGAACTATGGCTACACCTTC.

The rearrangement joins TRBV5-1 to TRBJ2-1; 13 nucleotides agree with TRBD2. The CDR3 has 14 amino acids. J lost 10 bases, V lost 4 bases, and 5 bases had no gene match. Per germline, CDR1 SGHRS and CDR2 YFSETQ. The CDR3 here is CASSEGLAGLEQFF. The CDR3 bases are TGCGCCAGCAGCGAGGGACTAGCGGGACTCGAGCAGTTCTTC.

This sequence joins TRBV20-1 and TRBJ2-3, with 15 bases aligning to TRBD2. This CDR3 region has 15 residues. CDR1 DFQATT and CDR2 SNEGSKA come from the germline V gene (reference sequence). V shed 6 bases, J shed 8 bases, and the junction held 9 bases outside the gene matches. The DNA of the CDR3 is TGCAGTGCCAGTGGACTAGCGGGAGGGCGGGGTACGCAGTATTTT. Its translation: CSASGLAGGRGTQYF.

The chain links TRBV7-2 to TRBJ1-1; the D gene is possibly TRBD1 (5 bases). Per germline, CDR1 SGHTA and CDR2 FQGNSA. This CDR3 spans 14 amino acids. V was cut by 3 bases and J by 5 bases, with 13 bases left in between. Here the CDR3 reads CASSLTEGQTEAFF. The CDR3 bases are TGTGCCAGCAGCTTGACGGAGGGGCAAACTGAAGCTTTCTTT.